Below, 30 T cell receptor beta chains from the same sample are listed, as sequenced in a study of OX40 agonist ivuxolimab in advanced cancers. TCRdb keeps only in-frame clones here, not all; method: immunoSEQ multiplex PCR. The repertoire includes fewer than 100,000 clones, just over 90% of them detected once, and less than 0.35% sits in the top ten. The sequencing used CD4+ or CD8+ T cells sorted from blood, collected in a trial of the OX40 agonist ivuxolimab. The receptor set was obtained from an adult with an advanced solid tumor such as melanoma, head and neck, liver or kidney cancer.

This chain joins TRBV5-1 and TRBJ1-1; D possibly corresponds to TRBD1 (5 bases). Trimming pared 5 bases from V and 4 bases from J, leaving 18 bases between. The CDR3 length is 15 residues. Looked up from germline, CDR1 is SGHRS and CDR2 is YFSETQ. For the CDR3, the DNA is TGCGCCAGCAGTGGCGGGATGGGGCTGGTCACTGAAGCTTTCTTT. It translates to CASSGGMGLVTEAFF.

This chain joins TRBV7-2 and TRBJ2-5, with a weak D call TRBD2 (6 bases). The CDR3 sequence is 15 residues long. Trimming removed 4 bases at V and 5 bases at J, with 17 bases between. Germline loops: CDR1 SGHTA, CDR2 FQGNSA. The CDR3 DNA reads TGTGCCAGCAGCTCTACAGGAGGGGAGAGGGAGACCCAGTACTTC. Protein product: CASSSTGGERETQYF. Together with reference TRBV7-2 and TRBJ2-5, the CDR3 gives the full variable domain: GAGVSQSPSNKVTEKGKDVELRCDPISGHTALYWYRQSLGQGLEFLIYFQGNSAPDKSGLPSDRFSAERTGGSVSTLTIQRTQQEDSAVYLCASSSTGGERETQYFGPGTRLLVL.

The rearrangement uses TRBV6-1 and TRBJ2-1; 7 bases align to TRBD1. The CDR3 extends over 15 amino acids. The J segment lost 5 bases and the V segment lost 7 bases, leaving 11 bases of the junction unmatched. Germline V gene sequence: CDR1 MNHNS, CDR2 SASEGT. The CDR3 region is CASTPGQLNHNEQFF. The CDR3 region has the DNA TGTGCCAGCACCCCGGGACAGCTTAACCACAATGAGCAGTTCTTC.

The chain is built from TRBV5-1 and TRBJ2-2; 7 positions match TRBD1. The V segment lost 2 bases and the J segment 1 base; nucleotides outside the gene matches: 2. The CDR3 totals 15 residues. CDR1 is SGHRS and CDR2 is YFSETQ in the germline V gene. Here the CDR3 reads CASSLQGRNTGELFF. DNA for the CDR3: TGCGCCAGCAGCTTACAGGGGAGGAACACCGGGGAGCTGTTTTTT.

The chain combines TRBV28 with TRBJ2-3, with 15 nucleotides matching TRBD2. This CDR3 comprises 14 residues. Germline V gene sequence: CDR1 MDHEN, CDR2 SYDVKM. The ends lost 3 bases at V and 8 bases at J; junction bases unmatched: 0. Here the CDR3 reads CASSLGLAGGTQYF. The CDR3 DNA sequence: TGTGCCAGCAGTTTGGGACTAGCGGGAGGTACGCAGTATTTT.

V and J are TRBV11-3 and TRBJ2-1; possibly TRBD2 for D (6 bases). The germline CDR1 and CDR2 sequences are SGHNT and YENEEA. Trimming removed 5 bases from V and 1 base from J, with 12 bases in between. The CDR3 is 15 residues long. The CDR3 bases are TGTGCCAGCAGCCAAGGAGGGCCATCCTACAATGAGCAGTTCTTC. This encodes CASSQGGPSYNEQFF.

This clone was detected once. The chain couples TRBV28 to TRBJ2-2; tentative D call: TRBD1 (5 bases). Germline V gene sequence: CDR1 MDHEN, CDR2 SYDVKM. The V and J ends lost 8 bases and 0 bases respectively, with 7 bases between them. The CDR3 spans 13 residues. The CDR3 region has the DNA TGTGCCAGCCAGGGAACGAACACCGGGGAGCTGTTTTTT. The encoded protein is CASQGTNTGELFF.

The DNA for the CDR3 is TGCGCCAGCAGCCAGCCGGGACTAGCGGGAGGGCATGAGCAGTTCTTC. Translated, it gives CASSQPGLAGGHEQFF. The rearrangement joins TRBV4-1 to TRBJ2-1; 16 nucleotides match TRBD2. This CDR3 comprises 16 residues. Germline CDR1 MGHRA, CDR2 YSYEKL. V was pared by 3 bases and J by 8 bases, with 4 bases of the junction left unmatched.

The chain employs TRBV5-4 and TRBJ1-2; D is undetermined. CDR3 length: 13 amino acids. CDR1 and CDR2 from the germline V gene are SGHNT and YYREEE (reference sequence). V was cut by 4 bases and J by 5 bases, with 12 bases left in between. Here the CDR3 reads CASSPPGGYGYTF. The CDR3 DNA reads as TGTGCCAGCAGCCCCCCGGGCGGTTATGGCTACACCTTC.

The chain recombines TRBV7-3 with TRBJ2-2; D unresolved. The CDR3 extends over 15 amino acids. Germline assignment: CDR1 SGHTA and CDR2 FQGTGA. Trimming cost V 5 bases and J 2 bases, with 12 bases left between them. CDR3 DNA: TGTGCCAGCAGCCAAAGCCACCTAAACACCGGGGAGCTGTTTTTT. It translates to CASSQSHLNTGELFF.

This chain links TRBV11-3 with TRBJ2-1; D may be TRBD1 (5 bases). CDR3 length equals 14 residues. V shed 1 base and J shed 9 bases, with 13 bases lying between them. Germline values: CDR1 SGHNT, CDR2 YENEEA. The CDR3 coding sequence is TGTGCCAGCAGCTTAGTGGCCCAGGGCGGTGAGCAGTTCTTC. Its protein product is CASSLVAQGGEQFF. The full variable domain, its missing parts supplied by reference TRBV11-3 and TRBJ2-1, is EAGVVQSPRYKIIEKKQPVAFWCNPISGHNTLYWYLQNLGQGPELLIRYENEEAVDDSQLPKDRFSAERLKGVDSTLKIQPAELGDSAVYLCASSLVAQGGEQFFGPGTRLTVL.

V is TRBV28 and J is TRBJ2-7; tentative D call: TRBD1 (6 bases). The CDR3 consists of 14 residues. V was clipped by 7 bases and J by 2 bases, with 15 bases between them. The germline gives CDR1 MDHEN, CDR2 SYDVKM. CDR3 bases: TGTGCCAGCACTTTCCAGGGGACGACCTACGAGCAGTACTTC. This gives the protein CASTFQGTTYEQYF. The full variable domain, rest sourced from reference TRBV28 and TRBJ2-7, is DVKVTQSSRYLVKRTGEKVFLECVQDMDHENMFWYRQDPGLGLRLIYFSYDVKMKEKGDIPEGYSVSREKKERFSLILESASTNQTSMYLCASTFQGTTYEQYFGPGTRLTVT.

A single count supports this clone. The rearrangement joins TRBV10-3 to TRBJ2-3, with 8 positions matching TRBD2. The V and J ends lost 3 bases and 7 bases, in that order; junction bases with no gene match: 6. There are 14 residues in the CDR3. Per the germline V gene, CDR1 is ENHRY and CDR2 is SYGVKD. The CDR3 coding sequence is TGTGCCATCAGTGAAGCGGGAGTCGGAAATACGCAGTATTTT. Encoded protein: CAISEAGVGNTQYF.

The genes are TRBV18 and TRBJ2-7; D ambiguous. The CDR3 loop spans 14 amino acids. Germline V lookup: CDR1 KGHSH, CDR2 LQKENI. V lost 2 bases and J 0 bases, leaving 8 bases between the germline ends. CDR3 coding DNA: TGTGCCAGCTCACCAGCGGTACCCTCCTACGAGCAGTACTTC. This encodes CASSPAVPSYEQYF.

The chain employs TRBV16 and TRBJ2-5, with D tentatively TRBD1 (6 bases). Germline lookup yields CDR1 KGHSY and CDR2 FQNENV. There are 16 residues in the CDR3. V lost 9 bases and J 2 bases, leaving 22 bases between the germline ends. The CDR3 DNA reads TGTGCCAGTACTCAAGGGGAACAGGGAAGGCAAGAGACCCAGTACTTC. Amino acids: CASTQGEQGRQETQYF.

Here the CDR3 DNA reads TGTGCCAGTAGCGGACAGGGGGCGGGAGAGACCCAGTACTTC. It translates to CASSGQGAGETQYF. The genes are TRBV28 and TRBJ2-5; 11 bases are shared with TRBD1. The CDR3 length is 14 residues. Germline-derived CDR1 and CDR2 are MDHEN and SYDVKM. Trimming cost V 9 bases and J 4 bases; bases outside gene matches: 7.

The chain carries TRBV18 and TRBJ2-3, with a tentative D call TRBD1 (5 bases). V lost 6 bases to trimming and J lost 6 bases, with 25 bases between them. Per germline, CDR1 KGHSH and CDR2 LQKENI. The CDR3 loop spans 17 amino acids. CDR3 sequence reads: CASSRPPRTSDTDTQYF. CDR3 sequence (DNA): TGTGCCAGCTCTCGCCCCCCGAGGACAAGCGACACGGATACGCAGTATTTT.

The V gene is TRBV10-1, the J gene TRBJ2-7; possible D gene TRBD1, 6 bases. Germline assignment: CDR1 WNHNN and CDR2 SYGVQD (reference sequence). The CDR3 contains 13 residues. Trimming stripped 6 bases from V and 0 bases from J, with 9 bases between. The CDR3, as DNA: TGCGCCAGCAGCCGGGACAACTCCTACGAGCAGTACTTC. Protein product: CASSRDNSYEQYF.

The CDR3 DNA reads as TGTGCCAGCAGAGTTAGCGGGAGCTCCTACAATGAGCAGTTCTTC. This translates into CASRVSGSSYNEQFF. This sequence joins TRBV27 and TRBJ2-1, with TRBD2 matching over 9 bases. The CDR3 is made up of 15 amino acids. V was clipped by 6 bases and J by 0 bases; unmatched bases: 3. Germline CDR1 is MNHEY and CDR2 is SMNVEV (reference sequence).

This clone appeared once. J is TRBJ2-3 and V is TRBV2, with TRBD2 as a possible D gene (6 bases). From germline, CDR1 is SNHLY and CDR2 FYNNEI. The CDR3 extends over 15 amino acids. The V end lost 11 bases, the J end lost 0 bases, and 18 bases lay between the germline ends. CDR3 bases: TGTGCCTCCAAGACTAGGAGCGGGAGCACAGATACGCAGTATTTT. It encodes CASKTRSGSTDTQYF.

The chain joins TRBV5-5 to TRBJ2-1; D not resolved. Germline V gene data show CDR1 as SGHKS and CDR2 as YYEKEE (reference sequence). The CDR3 is 14 amino acids. V was trimmed by 3 bases and J by 6 bases, leaving 13 bases between them. In nucleotides, the CDR3 is TGTGCCAGCAGCTCCCCCGGAGTCGGCAATGAGCAGTTCTTC. It translates to CASSSPGVGNEQFF.

The V and J genes are TRBV6-1 and TRBJ1-2, with D perhaps TRBD1 (5 bases). Germline lookup yields CDR1 MNHNS and CDR2 SASEGT. Trimming stripped 0 bases from V and 7 bases from J, with 15 bases between. The CDR3 extends over 15 amino acids. CDR3 in amino acids: CASSEAYGQGVGYTF. CDR3 nucleotides: TGTGCCAGCAGTGAAGCGTATGGGCAGGGTGTTGGCTACACCTTC.

This chain links TRBV9 with TRBJ2-1; TRBD2 agrees at 9 bases. Germline V gene sequence: CDR1 SGDLS, CDR2 YYNGEE. This CDR3 is built from 15 residues. Unmatched junction bases numbered 6, after V lost 3 bases and J lost 5 bases. CDR3 residues: CASSASGIPHNEQFF. CDR3 nucleotides: TGTGCCAGCAGCGCTAGCGGGATTCCCCACAATGAGCAGTTCTTC.

The chain joins TRBV14 to TRBJ2-3, with 9 positions matching TRBD2. The CDR3 spans 15 residues. The germline gives CDR1 SGHDN, CDR2 FVKESK. The ends lost 4 bases at V and 5 bases at J; junction bases unmatched: 7. The CDR3 protein is CASSPRAGGRDTQYF. The CDR3 DNA reads as TGTGCCAGCAGCCCCCGAGCGGGGGGCAGAGATACGCAGTATTTT.

This clone was found once. This sequence joins TRBV7-8 and TRBJ2-2; D gene unclear. The germline CDR1 and CDR2 sequences are SGHVS and FQNEAQ. V was cut by 2 bases and J by 5 bases, with 15 bases left in between. The CDR3 contains 16 residues. The CDR3 sequence is CASSLLSVGGTGELFF. The DNA of the CDR3 is TGTGCCAGCAGCTTACTAAGTGTGGGTGGTACCGGGGAGCTGTTTTTT.

The chain recombines TRBV5-1 with TRBJ2-3, with D perhaps TRBD2 (6 bases). Trimming stripped 4 bases from V and 0 bases from J, with 15 bases between. The CDR3 consists of 16 residues. Germline assignment: CDR1 SGHRS and CDR2 YFSETQ. The CDR3 DNA sequence: TGCGCCAGCAGCAGTTTCGGGGGTTCAAGCACAGATACGCAGTATTTT. Its protein is CASSSFGGSSTDTQYF.

The V call is TRBV9, the J call TRBJ2-7, with TRBD2 identical over 9 bases. The CDR3 length is 18 residues. Germline-derived CDR1 and CDR2 are SGDLS and YYNGEE. The V and J ends lost 4 bases and 1 base, in that order; junction bases with no gene match: 15. CDR3: CASSQPERREGFSYEQYF. The CDR3 bases are TGTGCCAGCAGCCAACCCGAAAGGCGGGAGGGTTTTTCCTACGAGCAGTACTTC. The variable domain in full, with the rest retrieved from reference TRBV9 and TRBJ2-7, is DSGVTQTPKHLITATGQRVTLRCSPRSGDLSVYWYQQSLDQGLQFLIQYYNGEERAKGNILERFSAQQFPDLHSELNLSSLELGDSALYFCASSQPERREGFSYEQYFGPGTRLTVT.

The chain joins TRBV7-2 to TRBJ2-3; 7 bases are a match to TRBD2. Trimming at V came to 2 bases and at J to 6 bases, leaving 17 bases not matched to a gene. CDR1 and CDR2 (germline): SGHTA, FQGNSA. This CDR3 is 18 amino acids long. CDR3 loop: CASSLFVGGAAAHDTQYF. In nucleotides, the CDR3 is TGTGCCAGCAGCTTATTTGTGGGAGGGGCGGCCGCACATGATACGCAGTATTTT.

The gene calls are TRBV28 and TRBJ2-2; 8 positions match TRBD1. The CDR3 runs 15 residues. After removal of 3 bases from V and 3 bases from J, the junction contained 3 bases not matched to a gene. CDR1 MDHEN and CDR2 SYDVKM come from the germline V gene. CDR3 protein: CASSFYRGYTGELFF. The CDR3 coding sequence is TGTGCCAGCAGTTTTTACAGGGGGTACACCGGGGAGCTGTTTTTT.

V gene TRBV19 combines with J gene TRBJ2-5, with TRBD2 identical over 14 bases. The ends lost 10 bases at V and 5 bases at J; junction bases unmatched: 6. Per germline, CDR1 LNHDA and CDR2 SQIVND (reference sequence). The CDR3 is 14 amino acids. The CDR3 region is CATKTSGRVETQYF. CDR3 bases: TGTGCCACCAAGACTAGCGGGAGGGTCGAGACCCAGTACTTC.